The 17 T cell receptor beta chains presented below share a single source sample, sequenced in a study of cytomegalovirus exposure and HLA in healthy donors. PCR primers comprised 60 Vbeta and 13 Jbeta primers. Profiling relied on immunoSEQ multiplex PCR, and the TCRdb table lists in-frame clones only, not all of them. The sample contains about 120,000 clones, about 86% of which appear only once. Specimen: PBMCs. The receptors come from a woman in her 30s in good health and CMV-seronegative.

The chain couples TRBV4-3 to TRBJ2-7; D uncertain. This CDR3 has 14 residues. Germline V gene sequence: CDR1 LGHNA, CDR2 YSLEER. V lost 0 bases, J lost 2 bases, and 8 bases lay in between. CDR3 sequence reads: CASSQDAGTYEQYF. CDR3 coding DNA: TGCGCCAGCAGCCAAGATGCAGGTACCTACGAGCAGTACTTC.

The chain uses TRBV18 and TRBJ2-1, with D possibly TRBD2 on 5 matching bases. The germline V gene has CDR1 KGHSH and CDR2 LQKENI. V was trimmed by 2 bases and J by 0 bases, leaving 8 bases between them. The CDR3 contains 15 residues. The CDR3 nucleotides read TGTGCCAGCTCACCAAACGACTACTCCTACAATGAGCAGTTCTTC. Its translation is CASSPNDYSYNEQFF.

The genes are TRBV6-1 and TRBJ2-5; 9 bases map to TRBD1. J gave up 5 bases and V 3 bases, and 4 bases lay outside the gene matches. Germline V CDR1 and CDR2: MNHNS, SASEGT. The CDR3 is made up of 14 amino acids. The CDR3 loop reads CASSEGQGLETQYF. The CDR3 DNA reads TGTGCCAGCAGTGAGGGACAGGGTCTCGAGACCCAGTACTTC.

The gene calls are TRBV14 and TRBJ1-1, with D possibly matching TRBD1 (5 bases). V was pared by 2 bases and J by 5 bases, with 9 bases between. The CDR3 is made up of 13 amino acids. Germline V gives CDR1 SGHDN, CDR2 FVKESK. The CDR3: CASSQNRRTEAFF. The CDR3 bases are TGTGCCAGCAGCCAAAACAGGCGAACTGAAGCTTTCTTT.

This chain joins TRBV7-9 and TRBJ2-5; possibly TRBD2 for D (5 bases). The V end lost 1 base, the J end lost 5 bases, and 11 bases lay between the germline ends. Germline V gives CDR1 SEHNR, CDR2 FQNEAQ (reference sequence). This CDR3 is 14 amino acids long. DNA of the CDR3: TGTGCCAGCAGCTTAGTAGCGTTGCGGGAGACCCAGTACTTC. Its protein product is CASSLVALRETQYF.

The chain combines TRBV28 with TRBJ2-7; TRBD2 agrees at 10 bases. V trimming: 0 bases; J trimming: 3 bases; junction bases outside the gene matches: 14. Germline loops: CDR1 MDHEN, CDR2 SYDVKM. This CDR3 has 19 amino acids. The CDR3, as DNA: TGTGCCAGCAGTTTATGGGCTAGCGGGAGTCCCACCGCCTTCTACGAGCAGTACTTC. This encodes CASSLWASGSPTAFYEQYF. Full variable domain (rest looked up from reference TRBV28 and TRBJ2-7): DVKVTQSSRYLVKRTGEKVFLECVQDMDHENMFWYRQDPGLGLRLIYFSYDVKMKEKGDIPEGYSVSREKKERFSLILESASTNQTSMYLCASSLWASGSPTAFYEQYFGPGTRLTVT.

V gene TRBV7-3 combines with J gene TRBJ2-1; TRBD2 aligns across 9 bases. V trimming: 4 bases; J trimming: 7 bases; junction bases outside the gene matches: 14. CDR1 is SGHTA and CDR2 is FQGTGA in the germline V gene. CDR3 length: 17 amino acids. Written as DNA, the CDR3 is TGTGCCAGCAGCTACCCTGTCAGGGCTAGCGGGATTAATGAGCAGTTCTTC. It encodes CASSYPVRASGINEQFF.

This chain links TRBV9 with TRBJ2-1; possible D gene TRBD2, 6 bases. The length of the CDR3 is 14 residues. Trimming cost V 4 bases and J 8 bases, with 16 bases left between them. Germline V gene sequence: CDR1 SGDLS, CDR2 YYNGEE. The CDR3 DNA sequence: TGTGCCAGCAGCTCTCGGGAGCGGGCAGATGAGCAGTTCTTC. It encodes CASSSRERADEQFF.

V usage is TRBV25-1 and J usage is TRBJ1-1; D is possibly TRBD1 (6 bases). V was clipped by 6 bases and J by 2 bases, with 13 bases between them. The germline gives CDR1 MGHDK, CDR2 SYGVNS. The CDR3 extends over 14 amino acids. The CDR3 reads CASRAGTPNTEAFF. In DNA form, the CDR3 reads TGTGCCAGCAGGGCCGGGACACCTAACACTGAAGCTTTCTTT.

This rearrangement joins TRBV11-2 to TRBJ2-5, with 13 bases matching TRBD2. The end of the DNA aligns better with TRBJ2-7, so the J call may be wrong. The CDR3 has 14 amino acids. The germline V gene encodes CDR1 SGHAT and CDR2 FQNNGV. CDR3 DNA sequence: TGTGCCAGCAGCCGACTAGCGGGAGGTTACGAGCAGTACTTC. This sequence encodes CASSRLAGGYEQYF.

This chain uses TRBV19 with TRBJ2-7; tentatively, D is TRBD1 (6 bases). This CDR3 comprises 16 residues. Per germline, CDR1 LNHDA and CDR2 SQIVND (reference sequence). V lost 5 bases and J 3 bases, leaving 20 bases between the germline ends. CDR3 loop: CASSPPGQGPYYEQYF. The CDR3 DNA reads as TGTGCCAGTAGTCCCCCCGGGCAGGGGCCCTACTACGAGCAGTACTTC.

The rearrangement uses TRBV5-1 and TRBJ1-5; D is perhaps TRBD1 (5 bases). Germline CDR1 reads SGHRS; CDR2 reads YFSETQ. The CDR3 extends over 14 amino acids. V was shortened by 1 base and J by 6 bases, with 11 bases between the two germline ends. Written as DNA, the CDR3 is TGCGCCAGCAGCTTGAGGCAGGGAGGTCAGCCCCAGCATTTT. Translation gives CASSLRQGGQPQHF.

The V and J genes are TRBV7-2 and TRBJ2-3; tentative D call: TRBD1 (6 bases). There are 15 residues in the CDR3. Germline lookup yields CDR1 SGHTA and CDR2 FQGNSA. Trimming pared 3 bases from V and 3 bases from J, leaving 13 bases between. CDR3 protein: CASSFVQGLTDTQYF. The CDR3 region has the DNA TGTGCCAGCAGCTTTGTCCAGGGGTTGACAGATACGCAGTATTTT.

This clone was recorded once. This chain connects TRBV5-1 to TRBJ2-1, with TRBD2 identical over 8 bases. CDR3 length: 15 residues. J gave up 10 bases and V 1 base, and 10 bases lay outside the gene matches. The germline V gene has CDR1 SGHRS and CDR2 YFSETQ. For the CDR3, the DNA is TGCGCCAGCAGCTTGTCTCTGGGACTAGTGGAAGAGCAGTTCTTC. Translation: CASSLSLGLVEEQFF.

This clone was picked up one time. This chain links TRBV15 with TRBJ2-5; D perhaps matches TRBD2 (6 bases). The V end was cut by 1 base, the J end by 3 bases, with 6 bases between. Germline CDR1 reads LNHNV; CDR2 reads YYDKDF (reference sequence). The CDR3 is made up of 13 amino acids. CDR3 sequence (DNA): TGTGCCACCAGCAGAGGGGGGGAAGAGACCCAGTACTTC. Residues: CATSRGGEETQYF.

As for this clone: A junction boundary mismatches the germline segment, possibly from a read error. The chain joins TRBV7-2 to TRBJ2-5; possibly TRBD2 for D (5 bases). The J call may not be correct, given that the DNA end is closer to TRBJ2-7. CDR1 and CDR2 (germline): SGHTA, FQGNSA. There are 15 residues in the CDR3. CDR3 protein: CASSLVGGISHEQYF. The CDR3 DNA reads TGTGCCAGCAGCTTAGTTGGAGGTATCTCCCACGAGCAGTACTTC.

Judged by abundance, this clone is medium-sized (0.01 to 0.1%). The J gene is TRBJ2-3, the V gene TRBV6-4; perhaps TRBD2 as D (6 bases). The CDR3 runs to 15 residues. The ends were cut back, 0 bases at V and 0 bases at J, with 7 bases in the middle. Per germline, CDR1 MRHNA and CDR2 SNTAGT. CDR3 region: CASSDSAGSTDTQYF. The CDR3 DNA sequence: TGTGCCAGCAGTGACTCGGCGGGGAGCACAGATACGCAGTATTTT.